The source of this T cell receptor (beta chain) is a study of blood T cell repertoires in COVID-19. Study details: COVID-19 samples, acute and convalescent, were from the United States, Italy and Spain. PBMCs, B-cell-depleted T cells, or T cells provided the cDNA or gDNA that made up the material.

The protocol was immunoSEQ multiplex PCR, while the TCRdb copy is restricted to in-frame clones and leaves out a portion. The table has 350,000 to 450,000 clones, around 84% seen once; the top ten hold around 3.4%. The CDR3 contains 15 residues. Germline CDR1 is SGHAT and CDR2 is FQDESV (reference sequence). V was pared by 5 bases and J by 9 bases, with 17 bases between. The sequenced sample consisted of peripheral blood. The chain employs TRBV11-1 and TRBJ1-6; D is unclear. This TCR was sampled from a woman under 30 with acute or convalescent COVID-19. CDR3 coding DNA: TGTGCCAGCAGCAAGTCGGGAAGCCCCTTTTCACCCCTCCACTTT. The encoded protein is CASSKSGSPFSPLHF.